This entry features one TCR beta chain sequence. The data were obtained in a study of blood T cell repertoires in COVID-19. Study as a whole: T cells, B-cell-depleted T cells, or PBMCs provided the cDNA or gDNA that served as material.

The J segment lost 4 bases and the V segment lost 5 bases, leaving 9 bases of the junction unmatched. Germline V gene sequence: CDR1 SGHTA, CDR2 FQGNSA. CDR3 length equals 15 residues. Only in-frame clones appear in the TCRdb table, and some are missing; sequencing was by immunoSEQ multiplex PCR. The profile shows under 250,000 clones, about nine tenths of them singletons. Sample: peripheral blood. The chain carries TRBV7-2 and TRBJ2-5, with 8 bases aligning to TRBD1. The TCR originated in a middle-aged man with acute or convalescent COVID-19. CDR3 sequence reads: CASSRGGQGTETQYF. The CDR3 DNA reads TGTGCCAGCAGCCGGGGTGGACAGGGTACAGAGACCCAGTACTTC.